The clone carrying this T cell receptor (beta chain) was found a few times. After isolation, RNA underwent reverse transcription to generate cDNA as the sequencing template. The assay was immunoSEQ multiplex PCR, and TCRdb's table has in-frame clones only and misses some. The sample shows some 19,000 clones, 60% to 80% of them seen only once. CDR3 length: 14 amino acids. Germline CDR1 reads MNHEY; CDR2 reads SMNVEV (reference sequence). The ends were cut back, 5 bases at V and 2 bases at J, with 10 bases in the middle. This sample was taken from a study of CD8+ T cells in alopecia areata. Sampling of alopecia areata patients yielded lesional scalp punch biopsies as well as peripheral blood.

This chain uses TRBV27 with TRBJ2-4, with no clear D. The specimen was skin, collected at week 0. The TCR sequence derives from a human donor with alopecia areata. CDR3 residues: CASSEIPSKNIQYF. As DNA, the CDR3 is TGTGCCAGCAGTGAGATTCCTTCCAAAAACATTCAGTACTTC.